Listed here are 32 T cell receptor beta chains from one sample, sequenced in a study of beta chain features in type 1 diabetes. Findings of the study overall: For Type 1 diabetes patients, all four CD4+ subsets carried TCRB CDR3s that were moderately but significantly shorter.

No antigen has been identified for these receptors. All of the isolated RNA was reverse transcribed, so expressed TCRB transcripts were sequenced. Here immunoSEQ multiplex PCR was the method, and the copy in TCRdb shows in-frame clones only, minus some. The table has around 650,000 clones, roughly 12% seen once. Material for sequencing was naive CD4+ T cells from blood. The source of these receptors is a man aged 25-45 years with type 1 diabetes.

In its sample, this clone was seen a few times. V gene TRBV7-2 combines with J gene TRBJ2-5; D gene unclear. The V end was cut by 7 bases, the J end by 2 bases, with 11 bases between. The germline V gene has CDR1 SGHTA and CDR2 FQGNSA. The CDR3 loop spans 13 amino acids. CDR3: CASTTDRQETQYF. DNA of the CDR3: TGTGCCAGCACCACGGACCGACAAGAGACCCAGTACTTC.

The chain is built from TRBV4-2 and TRBJ2-5, with 7 bases fitting TRBD1. Germline-derived CDR1 and CDR2 are LGHNA and YNFKEQ. The CDR3 runs to 16 residues. The trim removed 0 bases at V and 4 bases at J, leaving 8 bases unmatched. The CDR3 DNA reads TGTGCCAGCAGCCAAGACCCCAGGGGGATAGGAGAGACCCAGTACTTC. Amino acids: CASSQDPRGIGETQYF.

This clone was counted between two and nine times. The chain recombines TRBV19 with TRBJ1-2; D is unresolved. V lost 7 bases, J lost 4 bases, and 19 bases lay in between. The V gene's germline CDR1 is LNHDA and CDR2 SQIVND (reference sequence). The length of the CDR3 is 15 residues. The CDR3 DNA reads as TGTGCCAGTACCCGGAGTCGGGAAACTAGCTATGGCTACACCTTC. This gives the protein CASTRSRETSYGYTF.

This clone occurred a few times. The V and J genes are TRBV6-5 and TRBJ2-3; TRBD2 matches at 12 bases. The trim removed 6 bases at V and 3 bases at J, leaving 1 base unmatched. The CDR3 has 14 amino acids. Germline V lookup: CDR1 MNHEY, CDR2 SVGAGI. CDR3 sequence (DNA): TGTGCCAGCAGGACTAGCGGGGGAACAGATACGCAGTATTTT. It yields the protein CASRTSGGTDTQYF.

This rearrangement joins TRBV5-1 to TRBJ2-1; 9 positions agree with TRBD1. The CDR3 totals 15 residues. The trim removed 2 bases at V and 9 bases at J, leaving 9 bases unmatched. Germline V gives CDR1 SGHRS, CDR2 YFSETQ. The chain's CDR3 is CASSFFTLQGAEQFF. The DNA for the CDR3 is TGCGCCAGCAGCTTTTTCACCCTACAGGGGGCTGAGCAGTTCTTC.

The chain uses TRBV7-3 and TRBJ2-5; TRBD2 aligns across 11 bases. J lost 2 bases, V lost 5 bases, and 4 bases had no gene match. The CDR3 sequence is 15 residues long. The germline V gene has CDR1 SGHTA and CDR2 FQGTGA. The CDR3 coding sequence is TGTGCCAGCAGCCAGGGACTAGCGGTGCAAGAGACCCAGTACTTC. Protein sequence: CASSQGLAVQETQYF.

This clone has a handful of counts. The rearrangement uses TRBV28 and TRBJ2-7; D perhaps matches TRBD1 (5 bases). Between the trimmed V and J ends, which lost 4 bases and 5 bases, there was a span of 24 bases. CDR1 and CDR2 from the germline V gene are MDHEN and SYDVKM. This CDR3 has 17 residues. This CDR3 is CASSSLRLAQGINEQYF. The CDR3 DNA is TGTGCCAGCAGTTCTCTCCGGTTGGCCCAGGGAATCAACGAGCAGTACTTC.

This clone came up a few times. V gene TRBV6-6 combines with J gene TRBJ2-1; 9 nucleotides align to TRBD2. Germline trimming cut 4 bases from V and 7 bases from J; bases unmatched to any gene: 5. The CDR3 length is 14 residues. The germline CDR1 and CDR2 sequences are MNHNY and SVGAGI (reference sequence). CDR3 coding DNA: TGTGCCAGCAGTTCTGCGGGGGGGCAGAATGAGCAGTTCTTC. It translates to CASSSAGGQNEQFF.

The chain joins TRBV6-1 to TRBJ2-1; D gene ambiguous. Trimming stripped 1 base from V and 7 bases from J, with 2 bases between. The CDR3 contains 11 residues. Germline assignment: CDR1 MNHNS and CDR2 SASEGT. CDR3 DNA sequence: TGTGCCAGCAGTGAAGTAAATGAGCAGTTCTTC. Translating gives CASSEVNEQFF.

V is TRBV5-1 and J is TRBJ1-6, with unresolved D. The CDR3 runs 12 residues. Germline CDR1 is SGHRS and CDR2 is YFSETQ. The V gene lost 4 bases and the J gene lost 8 bases, with 7 bases spanning the gap. The CDR3, as DNA: TGCGCCAGCAGCCCCGCGGATTCACCCCTCCACTTT. Translating it yields CASSPADSPLHF.

This clone has more than one count but fewer than ten. The rearrangement joins TRBV19 to TRBJ1-2, with D uncertain. Trimming stripped 5 bases from V and 5 bases from J, with 9 bases between. This CDR3 spans 12 amino acids. Germline V gives CDR1 LNHDA, CDR2 SQIVND (reference sequence). The CDR3 DNA follows: TGTGCCAGTAGTCCTACGAAGTATGGCTACACCTTC. It yields the protein CASSPTKYGYTF.

This clone was detected a few times. This chain uses TRBV25-1 with TRBJ1-5; 11 nucleotides agree with TRBD1. V shed 4 bases, J shed 0 bases, and the junction held 5 bases outside the gene matches. Germline assignment: CDR1 MGHDK and CDR2 SYGVNS. This CDR3 contains 17 residues. The CDR3 loop is CASSGTGGPHSNQPQHF. Here the CDR3 DNA reads TGTGCCAGCAGTGGGACAGGGGGCCCCCATAGCAATCAGCCCCAGCATTTT. The full variable domain, with the rest looked up from reference TRBV25-1 and TRBJ1-5, is EADIYQTPRYLVIGTGKKITLECSQTMGHDKMYWYQQDPGMELHLIHYSYGVNSTEKGDLSSESTVSRIRTEHFPLTLESARPSHTSQYLCASSGTGGPHSNQPQHFGDGTRLSIL.

V is TRBV19 and J is TRBJ2-2; tentative D call: TRBD2 (7 bases). The V and J ends lost 11 bases and 6 bases respectively, with 16 bases between them. CDR3 size: 13 residues. CDR1 is LNHDA, CDR2 SQIVND, per germline (reference sequence). The CDR3 DNA reads TGTGCCTCGGGGGGCCTCGGGTCCGGGGAGCTGTTTTTT. This translates into CASGGLGSGELFF.

The chain recombines TRBV5-1 with TRBJ2-3; D may be TRBD2 (5 bases). CDR3 length equals 15 residues. V lost 0 bases to trimming and J lost 2 bases, with 10 bases between them. Germline V gene sequence: CDR1 SGHRS, CDR2 YFSETQ. The CDR3 region is CASSLAPSNTDTQYF. The CDR3 region has the DNA TGCGCCAGCAGCTTGGCCCCTAGCAACACAGATACGCAGTATTTT.

The rearrangement uses TRBV5-1 and TRBJ1-6; D gene uncertain. CDR3 size: 14 residues. CDR1 SGHRS and CDR2 YFSETQ come from the germline V gene. Trimming stripped 5 bases from V and 5 bases from J, with 11 bases between. The CDR3 is CASRSVSDNSPLHF. Written as DNA, the CDR3 is TGCGCCAGCAGATCAGTTTCAGATAATTCACCCCTCCACTTT.

The genes are TRBV2 and TRBJ1-1; TRBD1 agrees at 8 bases. Per the germline V gene, CDR1 is SNHLY and CDR2 is FYNNEI. V trimming: 5 bases; J trimming: 0 bases; junction bases outside the gene matches: 8. The CDR3 consists of 16 residues. The CDR3 sequence is CASSIPETGVNTEAFF. In DNA, the CDR3 is TGTGCCAGCAGTATTCCGGAGACAGGGGTGAACACTGAAGCTTTCTTT.

The chain has TRBV30 and TRBJ1-4, with 7 positions matching TRBD1. J lost 4 bases, V lost 5 bases, and 10 bases had no gene match. CDR1 is GTSNPN, CDR2 SVGIG, per germline (reference sequence). There are 15 residues in the CDR3. The CDR3 is CAWSKPGQHNEKLFF. The CDR3 DNA reads as TGTGCCTGGTCGAAACCGGGACAGCATAATGAAAAACTGTTTTTT.

This clone came up a few times. V is TRBV18 and J is TRBJ2-6; the D is unclear. V lost 2 bases and J lost 0, with 8 bases in between. Germline V CDR1 and CDR2: KGHSH, LQKENI. The CDR3 sequence is 16 residues long. CDR3 DNA: TGTGCCAGCTCACCAACCCTCTCCTCTGGGGCCAACGTCCTGACTTTC. As protein: CASSPTLSSGANVLTF.

Regarding this clone: Other nucleotide sequences from this sample produce the same CDR3. This chain uses TRBV18 with TRBJ2-3; D unclear. The CDR3 is 11 amino acids. Germline-derived CDR1 and CDR2 are KGHSH and LQKENI. V dropped 2 bases and J dropped 6 bases, with 3 bases sitting between them. This CDR3 is CASSPSDTQYF. CDR3 nucleotides: TGTGCCAGCTCACCATCCGATACGCAGTATTTT.

The chain is built from TRBV6-5 and TRBJ2-7, with D possibly being TRBD2 (6 bases). Per the germline V gene, CDR1 is MNHEY and CDR2 is SVGAGI. This CDR3 region has 14 residues. Deletions cut 9 bases from V and 2 bases from J, with 17 bases between. The CDR3 loop is CASSTGGVPYEQYF. The CDR3 bases are TGTGCCAGTTCGACTGGCGGGGTTCCCTACGAGCAGTACTTC.

This clone was observed a few times. This chain links TRBV4-3 with TRBJ1-1; a possible D gene is TRBD1 (6 bases). V was shortened by 2 bases and J by 3 bases, with 22 bases between the two germline ends. Looked up from germline, CDR1 is LGHNA and CDR2 is YSLEER. The CDR3 covers 18 residues. DNA for the CDR3: TGCGCCAGCAGCCAATACGACCTCATCCGGGACAACTACACTGAAGCTTTCTTT. Translating gives CASSQYDLIRDNYTEAFF.

The CDR3 here is CASSYQTSGRETQYF. The CDR3 DNA reads as TGCGCCAGCAGCTATCAGACTAGCGGGAGGGAGACCCAGTACTTC. The chain recombines TRBV4-3 with TRBJ2-5; 13 bases agree with TRBD2. The V gene's germline CDR1 is LGHNA and CDR2 YSLEER. The CDR3 totals 15 residues. Trimming removed 5 bases from V and 5 bases from J; junction bases left unmatched: 5.

V is TRBV19 and J is TRBJ2-7; possible D gene TRBD1, 5 bases. This CDR3 contains 14 residues. V shed 2 bases and J shed 5 bases, with 13 bases lying between them. The germline V gene encodes CDR1 LNHDA and CDR2 SQIVND (reference sequence). CDR3 bases: TGTGCCAGTAGTATACGGCAGGGATATGACGAGCAGTACTTC. Its translation: CASSIRQGYDEQYF.

The chain has TRBV5-4 and TRBJ2-7; D is possibly TRBD1 (5 bases). V dropped 4 bases and J dropped 0 bases, with 8 bases sitting between them. Germline CDR1 is SGHNT and CDR2 is YYREEE (reference sequence). The CDR3 contains 13 residues. This CDR3 reads CASSKQDSYEQYF. The DNA of the CDR3 is TGTGCCAGCAGCAAACAGGACTCCTACGAGCAGTACTTC.

The chain employs TRBV6-6 and TRBJ1-6, with D perhaps TRBD1 (6 bases). The CDR3 totals 14 residues. The V and J ends lost 6 bases and 7 bases respectively, with 13 bases between them. Germline V gene sequence: CDR1 MNHNY, CDR2 SVGAGI (reference sequence). The CDR3 spells CASRLRGTNSPLHF. In DNA form, the CDR3 reads TGTGCCAGCAGACTCAGGGGAACGAATTCACCCCTCCACTTT.

The rearrangement links TRBV7-2 to TRBJ2-3; TRBD2 might be the D (7 bases). This CDR3 has 15 residues. Germline V gene lookup returns CDR1 SGHTA and CDR2 FQGNSA. The ends were cut back, 5 bases at V and 6 bases at J, with 18 bases in the middle. The DNA for the CDR3 is TGTGCCAGCAGCCCGATGAGGGGGGGGCTTGATACGCAGTATTTT. This translates into CASSPMRGGLDTQYF.

The chain is built from TRBV29-1 and TRBJ2-3, with TRBD1 identical over 7 bases. The CDR3 is 14 amino acids. CDR1 SQVTM and CDR2 ANQGSEA come from the germline V gene. In DNA form, the CDR3 reads TGCAGAGCTACCGGGACAGAAGGCACAGATACGCAGTATTTT. Encoded protein: CRATGTEGTDTQYF.

This clone appeared a few times. The chain carries TRBV2 and TRBJ2-3, with D unresolved. The V gene's germline CDR1 is SNHLY and CDR2 FYNNEI. V dropped 1 base and J dropped 7 bases, with 9 bases sitting between them. CDR3 length equals 13 residues. The CDR3 region has the DNA TGTGCCAGCAGTGAAGGGGCCTTTAATACGCAGTATTTT. Translation gives CASSEGAFNTQYF.

The chain links TRBV7-9 to TRBJ1-6; D not certain. This CDR3 contains 15 residues. V dropped 6 bases and J dropped 9 bases, with 18 bases sitting between them. Germline V gene data show CDR1 as SEHNR and CDR2 as FQNEAQ (reference sequence). The CDR3 loop reads CASRTTEFTSSPLHF. CDR3 sequence (DNA): TGTGCCAGCAGAACGACGGAGTTTACGAGTTCACCCCTCCACTTT.

This clone was observed a few times. V is TRBV14 and J is TRBJ2-3; D is undetermined. The germline V gene encodes CDR1 SGHDN and CDR2 FVKESK. The CDR3 sequence is 13 residues long. Deletions cut 1 base from V and 2 bases from J, with 4 bases between. CDR3 nucleotide sequence: TGTGCCAGCAGCCAAGCTGACACAGATACGCAGTATTTT. Translated, it gives CASSQADTDTQYF. The complete variable domain, with remaining parts taken from reference TRBV14 and TRBJ2-3, reads EAGVTQFPSHSVIEKGQTVTLRCDPISGHDNLYWYRRVMGKEIKFLLHFVKESKQDESGMPNNRFLAERTGGTYSTLKVQPAELEDSGVYFCASSQADTDTQYFGPGTRLTVL.

The table lists this clone with a few counts. The rearrangement joins TRBV4-3 to TRBJ1-2; 9 positions agree with TRBD1. V lost 2 bases and J lost 3; bases outside the gene matches: 1. Germline CDR1 reads LGHNA; CDR2 reads YSLEER. This CDR3 is 14 amino acids long. In DNA, the CDR3 is TGCGCCAGCAGCCAAAGACAGGGGGACTATGGCTACACCTTC. Amino acid sequence: CASSQRQGDYGYTF.

This rearrangement joins TRBV7-9 to TRBJ2-5, with D maybe TRBD2 (6 bases). Trimming stripped 4 bases from V and 1 base from J, with 7 bases between. The CDR3 totals 13 residues. Germline V gives CDR1 SEHNR, CDR2 FQNEAQ (reference sequence). The CDR3 DNA is TGTGCCAGCAGCTGGGGACTCCAAGAGACCCAGTACTTC. Translated: CASSWGLQETQYF.